The clone carrying this T cell receptor (beta chain) was counted many times. The data originate from a study of T-cell reconstitution after alpha-beta-depleted transplantation in children. A TCRbeta library incorporating unique molecular identifiers was prepared. TCRdb redid the calling of the PCR reads with MiXCR, one entry per CDR3 protein. The sample has hundreds of thousands of distinct CDR3 sequences; 10% to 15% are singletons. Sequencing used PBMCs, mostly from graft donor cells, obtained 360 days after TCRalphabeta/CD19-depleted stem cell transplant. This TCR was sampled from a male patient under 18 who had a stem cell transplant for acute myeloid leukemia, so the T cells may come from the graft donor.

This chain's CDR3 is CASSPGTLVSDTQYF. CDR3 sequence (DNA): TGTGCCAGCAGCCCCGGGACGCTTGTTTCAGATACGCAGTATTTT. V usage is TRBV7-9 and J usage is TRBJ2-3; D tentatively reads TRBD1 or TRBD2 (5 bases each). Trimming left V 5 bases short and J 4 bases short, with 16 bases between. Looked up from germline, CDR1 is SEHNR and CDR2 is FQNEAQ (reference sequence). CDR3 length: 15 amino acids.